These 28 T cell receptor beta chains share one sample of origin, sequenced in a study of neurological immune-mediated disorders. In TCRdb, the 5' RACE reads were re-called with MiXCR into one record per CDR3 protein. Seen here are under 45,000 distinct CDR3 sequences, 2.5% observed once, and the top ten hold less than 2.5%. Input material: PBMCs. The receptors come from a man aged 45-65 years with multiple sclerosis.

This clonotype appeared many times. The rearrangement links TRBV3-1 to TRBJ2-3; D is ambiguous. Trimming removed 1 base from V and 2 bases from J, with 4 bases in between. CDR3 length equals 13 residues. Germline assignment: CDR1 LGHDT and CDR2 YNNKEL (reference sequence). CDR3 amino acids: CASSQAVTDTQYF. CDR3 DNA: TGTGCCAGCAGCCAAGCAGTCACAGATACGCAGTATTTT.

V gene TRBV4-3 combines with J gene TRBJ2-6; D ambiguous. Germline values: CDR1 LGHNA, CDR2 YSLEER. V lost 0 bases to trimming and J lost 4 bases, with 10 bases between them. This CDR3 has 16 residues. The CDR3 loop is CASSQDYGSGANVLTF. Written as DNA, the CDR3 is TGCGCCAGCAGCCAAGATTACGGGTCCGGGGCCAACGTCCTGACTTTC.

This clonotype was counted many times. This sequence joins TRBV10-3 and TRBJ2-2, with a weak D call TRBD1 (6 bases). Germline lookup yields CDR1 ENHRY and CDR2 SYGVKD. The CDR3 totals 13 residues. V gave up 11 bases and J gave up 7 bases, with 17 bases separating them. Here the CDR3 DNA reads TGTGCCGCCAGGACAGCGACTTACGGGGAGCTGTTTTTT. It encodes CAARTATYGELFF.

This clonotype was observed many times. The J gene is TRBJ2-7, the V gene TRBV10-3, with a tentative D call TRBD2 (5 bases). Germline CDR1 reads ENHRY; CDR2 reads SYGVKD. CDR3 length: 16 residues. With 0 bases removed from V and 3 bases from J, the gap between germline ends came to 15 bases. The CDR3 DNA sequence: TGTGCCATCAGTGAGTCGATAGTGACGGCGGGCTACGAGCAGTACTTC. It encodes CAISESIVTAGYEQYF.

This clonotype was detected many times. V usage is TRBV12-3 or TRBV12-4 and J usage is TRBJ1-1; no firm D call. V shed 8 bases and J shed 7 bases, with 17 bases lying between them. CDR3 length: 13 residues. CDR3 nucleotide sequence: TGTGCCAGCGTCTGGGGATGGCCTAATGAAGCTTTCTTT. Protein: CASVWGWPNEAFF.

Ten or more counts support this clonotype. One end of the junction fails to match germline, which may point to a read error. V is TRBV12-3 or TRBV12-4 and J is TRBJ2-2; 8 bases agree with TRBD1. This CDR3 has 13 residues. CDR3 region: CASSPTGAGELFF. The CDR3 DNA is TGTGCCAGCAGCCCGACAGGGGCCGGCGAGCTGTTTTTT.

As regards this clonotype: Likely a read error: the CDR3 ends without its conserved phenylalanine or tryptophan. The chain couples TRBV7-2 to TRBJ2-5, with 12 bases identical to TRBD2. The length of the CDR3 is 18 residues. Trimming removed 6 bases from V and 4 bases from J; junction bases left unmatched: 15. Per the germline V gene, CDR1 is SGHTA and CDR2 is FQGNSA. The CDR3 nucleotides read TGTGCCAGCAGTCCGACTAGCGGGGGAGGCTATTGGGGAGAGACCCAGTACTGC. This gives the protein CASSPTSGGGYWGETQYC.

There are many counts of this clonotype. The rearrangement joins TRBV9 to TRBJ2-2; D is unclear. From germline, CDR1 is SGDLS and CDR2 YYNGEE. The CDR3 runs to 15 residues. The V gene lost 0 bases and the J gene lost 1 base, with 7 bases spanning the gap. CDR3: CASSVGVVNTGELFF. CDR3 DNA sequence: TGTGCCAGCAGCGTAGGGGTCGTGAACACCGGGGAGCTGTTTTTT.

This rearrangement joins TRBV5-1 to TRBJ2-5, with 13 bases aligning to TRBD2. This CDR3 spans 17 amino acids. J lost 0 bases, V lost 0 bases, and 2 bases had no gene match. Germline CDR1 reads SGHRS; CDR2 reads YFSETQ. The CDR3 DNA reads as TGCGCCAGCAGCTTGGGGGGGACTAGCGGGAACCAAGAGACCCAGTACTTC. Its translation is CASSLGGTSGNQETQYF.

This clonotype was observed many times. This chain links TRBV7-2 with TRBJ1-1; the D is unclear. V lost 1 base and J 7 bases, leaving 10 bases between the germline ends. The CDR3 sequence is 13 residues long. Germline V lookup: CDR1 SGHTA, CDR2 FQGNSA. The CDR3 DNA reads TGTGCCAGCAGCTTAGGACGGACGATTGAAGCTTTCTTT. Protein: CASSLGRTIEAFF.

The sample holds many counts of this clonotype. The genes are TRBV7-2 and TRBJ1-2; D unresolved. CDR3 length: 15 amino acids. Germline CDR1 SGHTA, CDR2 FQGNSA. V shed 3 bases and J shed 2 bases, with 13 bases lying between them. The DNA of the CDR3 is TGTGCCAGCAGCTTTACAGACAACTCCAACTATGGCTACACCTTC. Residues: CASSFTDNSNYGYTF. Drawing the rest from reference TRBV7-2 and TRBJ1-2, the complete variable domain is GAGVSQSPSNKVTEKGKDVELRCDPISGHTALYWYRQSLGQGLEFLIYFQGNSAPDKSGLPSDRFSAERTGGSVSTLTIQRTQQEDSAVYLCASSFTDNSNYGYTFGSGTRLTVV.

This clonotype was recorded at least ten times. CDR3 loop: CASRSTANEQFF. In DNA form, the CDR3 reads TGTGCCAGCAGGTCCACAGCCAATGAGCAGTTCTTC. This chain connects TRBV28 to TRBJ2-1, with D hard to call. V lost 6 bases to trimming and J lost 6 bases, with 9 bases between them. The CDR3 covers 12 residues. Germline CDR1 is MDHEN and CDR2 is SYDVKM.

Of note for this clonotype: No conserved phenylalanine or tryptophan is present at the end of the CDR3, so a read error is the likely explanation. The DNA is omitted, as the CDR3 cannot be located on it reliably, and the CDR3 follows TCRdb's listing. The J gene is TRBJ1-2, the V gene TRBV29-1; the table assigns TRBD1, which was not confirmed against the DNA. The CDR3 spans 14 residues, counting both ends. Germline V gene data show CDR1 as SQVTM and CDR2 as ANQGSEA. The CDR3 spells CSITQNDRGNGYTC.

This clonotype appeared many times. V gene TRBV4-1 combines with J gene TRBJ2-6, with 7 bases that match TRBD1. This CDR3 comprises 18 residues. V was clipped by 0 bases and J by 0 bases; unmatched bases: 5. The V gene's germline CDR1 is MGHRA and CDR2 YSYEKL. Written as DNA, the CDR3 is TGCGCCAGCAGCCAAGATCCGACAGGGAGCTCTGGGGCCAACGTCCTGACTTTC. Amino acid sequence: CASSQDPTGSSGANVLTF.

Many counts were recorded for this clonotype. This chain uses TRBV11-2 with TRBJ2-2; 9 positions match TRBD2. The CDR3 loop spans 15 amino acids. Unmatched junction bases numbered 4, after V lost 5 bases and J lost 3 bases. Germline assignment: CDR1 SGHAT and CDR2 FQNNGV. The DNA for the CDR3 is TGTGCCAGCAGCGCGCTAGCGGGGTACACCGGGGAGCTGTTTTTT. Residues: CASSALAGYTGELFF. The variable domain in full, completed from reference TRBV11-2 and TRBJ2-2, reads EAGVAQSPRYKIIEKRQSVAFWCNPISGHATLYWYQQILGQGPKLLIQFQNNGVVDDSQLPKDRFSAERLKGVDSTLKIQPAKLEDSAVYLCASSALAGYTGELFFGEGSRLTVL.

The table lists this clonotype with many counts. The J gene is TRBJ1-6, the V gene TRBV5-5, with D hard to call. The CDR3 loop spans 12 amino acids. Germline V gene data show CDR1 as SGHKS and CDR2 as YYEKEE (reference sequence). V lost 4 bases and J lost 13, with 12 bases in between. CDR3 DNA sequence: TGTGCCAGCAGCCCCGACATTTCGCCCCTCCACTTT. As protein: CASSPDISPLHF.

This clonotype was observed many times. The CDR3 loop is CASSDRAGGNEQFF. The CDR3 DNA reads TGTGCCAGCAGTGATAGGGCAGGGGGTAACGAGCAGTTCTTC. The V and J genes are TRBV2 and TRBJ2-1; the match to TRBD1 covers 7 bases. V lost 3 bases, J lost 10 bases, and 9 bases stayed unmatched. The CDR3 consists of 14 residues. Germline assignment: CDR1 SNHLY and CDR2 FYNNEI. Full variable domain (remainder filled in from reference TRBV2 and TRBJ2-1): EPEVTQTPSHQVTQMGQEVILRCVPISNHLYFYWYRQILGQKVEFLVSFYNNEISEKSEIFDDQFSVERPDGSNFTLKIRSTKLEDSAMYFCASSDRAGGNEQFFGPGTRLTVL.

This clonotype was counted between two and nine times. The chain couples TRBV13 to TRBJ2-3, with TRBD2 matching over 8 bases. J was trimmed by 5 bases and V by 7 bases; bases with no gene match: 17. The CDR3 consists of 17 residues. The germline V gene encodes CDR1 PRHDT and CDR2 FYEKMQ (reference sequence). The CDR3 DNA is TGTGCCAGCAAGAGAGGGGGTCGCGGGGGGTCAGAAGATACGCAGTATTTT. Amino acids: CASKRGGRGGSEDTQYF.

This clonotype was observed many times. The rearrangement joins TRBV11-2 to TRBJ2-1; 14 nucleotides match TRBD2. From germline, CDR1 is SGHAT and CDR2 FQNNGV. This CDR3 is 17 amino acids long. The J segment lost 1 base and the V segment lost 3 bases, leaving 2 bases of the junction unmatched. CDR3 loop: CASSFGTSGGSYNEQFF. In DNA form, the CDR3 reads TGTGCCAGCAGCTTCGGGACTAGCGGGGGATCCTACAATGAGCAGTTCTTC.

This clonotype has at least ten counts. This chain joins TRBV20-1 and TRBJ2-7; no definite D call. From germline, CDR1 is DFQATT and CDR2 SNEGSKA (reference sequence). V was trimmed by 0 bases and J by 2 bases, leaving 8 bases between them. This CDR3 spans 13 amino acids. The CDR3 sequence is CSARDGLTYEQYF. CDR3 in DNA: TGCAGTGCTAGAGACGGGTTGACCTACGAGCAGTACTTC.

This clonotype was picked up many times. This sequence joins TRBV10-3 and TRBJ2-7, with 10 bases lining up with TRBD2. The V gene end was trimmed by 0 bases and the J gene end by 3 bases; junction bases not matched to a gene: 2. Germline values: CDR1 ENHRY, CDR2 SYGVKD. The length of the CDR3 is 15 residues. The CDR3 protein is CAISESLAGGYEQYF. CDR3 DNA: TGTGCCATCAGTGAGTCGTTAGCGGGAGGCTACGAGCAGTACTTC.

This clonotype appeared many times. The rearrangement links TRBV5-1 to TRBJ1-3, with D perhaps TRBD1 (5 bases). CDR3 length: 16 residues. The V end lost 3 bases, the J end lost 3 bases, and 16 bases lay between the germline ends. The germline V gene has CDR1 SGHRS and CDR2 YFSETQ. CDR3 coding DNA: TGCGCCAGCAGCTACACGGGGCCCGTCGGTGGAAACACCATATATTTT. It yields the protein CASSYTGPVGGNTIYF. The complete variable domain, with remaining parts taken from reference TRBV5-1 and TRBJ1-3, reads KAGVTQTPRYLIKTRGQQVTLSCSPISGHRSVSWYQQTPGQGLQFLFEYFSETQRNKGNFPGRFSGRQFSNSRSEMNVSTLELGDSALYLCASSYTGPVGGNTIYFGEGSWLTVV.

This clonotype was observed many times. The J gene is TRBJ1-5, the V gene TRBV12-3 or TRBV12-4; TRBD1 matches at 8 bases. The CDR3 spans 15 residues. With 6 bases clipped from V and 4 bases from J, the junction kept 8 bases outside the gene matches. CDR3 sequence reads: CASRGDRGLNQPQHF. CDR3 coding DNA: TGTGCCAGCAGAGGAGACAGGGGCTTAAATCAGCCCCAGCATTTT.

This clonotype was picked up many times. The chain couples TRBV5-1 to TRBJ2-1; TRBD1 aligns across 7 bases. The CDR3 sequence is 14 residues long. Germline lookup yields CDR1 SGHRS and CDR2 YFSETQ. V was clipped by 0 bases and J by 8 bases; unmatched bases: 5. CDR3 coding DNA: TGCGCCAGCAGCTTGGGACAGGGATTCGATGAGCAGTTCTTC. This encodes CASSLGQGFDEQFF.

This clonotype was detected many times. This sequence joins TRBV6-5 and TRBJ1-1; 7 bases align to TRBD1. The CDR3 is made up of 14 amino acids. The V gene end was trimmed by 0 bases and the J gene end by 4 bases; junction bases not matched to a gene: 2. Germline CDR1 MNHEY, CDR2 SVGAGI. CDR3 sequence: CASSYSGQITEAFF. CDR3 nucleotide sequence: TGTGCCAGCAGTTACTCGGGACAGATCACTGAAGCTTTCTTT.

This clonotype was detected ten times or more. The CDR3 DNA sequence: TGCGCCAGCAGCCAAGGCCGGACAGCAACTAATGAAAAACTGTTTTTT. Its translation is CASSQGRTATNEKLFF. The chain employs TRBV4-3 and TRBJ1-4; weak D call: TRBD1 (6 bases). Germline lookup yields CDR1 LGHNA and CDR2 YSLEER. This CDR3 has 16 amino acids. The V gene lost 1 base and the J gene lost 0 bases, with 9 bases spanning the gap.

In its sample, this clonotype was seen many times. This chain uses TRBV29-1 with TRBJ2-2; D is undetermined. Germline V CDR1 and CDR2: SQVTM, ANQGSEA. V was pared by 5 bases and J by 4 bases, with 11 bases between. The CDR3 is 13 amino acids. CDR3 in amino acids: CSVRRLSTGELFF. Here the CDR3 DNA reads TGCAGCGTTAGAAGGCTAAGCACCGGGGAGCTGTTTTTT.

This clonotype was seen ten or more times. The chain employs TRBV7-2 and TRBJ1-6, with a weak D call TRBD1 (6 bases). The CDR3 length is 13 residues. V was shortened by 6 bases and J by 13 bases, with 16 bases between the two germline ends. Germline CDR1 is SGHTA and CDR2 is FQGNSA. The CDR3: CASRGGNERPLHF. The CDR3 DNA sequence: TGTGCCAGCAGAGGGGGGAATGAGAGGCCCCTCCACTTT.